The entry below describes one T cell receptor beta chain. This sample is part of a study of siplizumab effects on memory and regulatory T cells. The data were produced by immunoSEQ multiplex PCR, yet TCRdb's version contains in-frame clones alone and is incomplete. The sample has about 120,000 clones; roughly 92% are singletons. The CDR3 runs to 14 residues. Germline V gene data show CDR1 as SGHTA and CDR2 as FQGNSA. V lost 1 base to trimming and J lost 6 bases, with 9 bases between them. Material: CD4+ T cells sorted from blood. The chain joins TRBV7-2 to TRBJ2-2, with D maybe TRBD2 (6 bases). The source of this sequence is a human donor in good health. In nucleotides, the CDR3 is TGTGCCAGCAGCTTAGGACTAGTCCCCGGGGAGCTGTTTTTT. The encoded protein is CASSLGLVPGELFF.